This T cell receptor (beta chain) was found in a study of radiotherapy plus CTLA-4 blockade in lung cancer. Repertoires were generated with immunoSEQ multiplex PCR, while TCRdb's copy carries only in-frame clones and drops some. Of about 94,000 clones listed, roughly 80% are singletons. Germline values: CDR1 MGHRA, CDR2 YSYEKL. This CDR3 comprises 11 residues. Trimming took off 6 bases at V and 6 bases at J, with 8 bases between the two ends. Alongside CTLA-4 blockade with ipilimumab, patients with chemo-refractory metastatic non-small-cell lung cancer received focal radiation. This receptor was taken from a human donor with non-small cell lung cancer that progressed on radiotherapy plus ipilimumab. The rearrangement links TRBV4-1 to TRBJ1-1; D is undetermined. The sequencing here drew on peripheral blood, taken from a patient treated with radiotherapy plus ipilimumab. The DNA of the CDR3 is TGCGCCAGCAGTCACAGCGCTGAAGCTTTCTTT. It is translated as CASSHSAEAFF.